This TCR beta chain came from a study of CD8 T cells in Susac syndrome. Study results and caveats: The number of Susac-specific public clones found was approximately 17 in total CD8+ repertoires and roughly 5 in CD8+ TEMRA repertoires.

A note on this clonotype: Its antigen remains unidentified.

The CDR3 is 11 amino acids. Trimming removed 2 bases at V and 5 bases at J, with 4 bases between. Per the germline V gene, CDR1 is SQVTM and CDR2 is ANQGSEA. An amount of RNA that ranged from roughly 0.45 to 1 ug was reverse transcribed with random hexamers. By means of immunoSEQ multiplex PCR, TCR beta CDR3 spanning 54 Vbeta and 13 Jbeta underwent amplification. MiXCR, run by TCRdb on the immunoSEQ multiplex PCR reads, gives a single entry per CDR3 protein. The sample contains roughly 88,000 distinct CDR3 sequences, approximately 96% of which appear only once. Source material: CD8+ T cells from PBMCs. The chain links TRBV29-1 to TRBJ2-1; D remains unclear. This receptor was obtained from a human donor with Susac syndrome. For the CDR3, the DNA is TGCAGCGTTGAAAAGCACAATGAGCAGTTCTTC. It codes for CSVEKHNEQFF.